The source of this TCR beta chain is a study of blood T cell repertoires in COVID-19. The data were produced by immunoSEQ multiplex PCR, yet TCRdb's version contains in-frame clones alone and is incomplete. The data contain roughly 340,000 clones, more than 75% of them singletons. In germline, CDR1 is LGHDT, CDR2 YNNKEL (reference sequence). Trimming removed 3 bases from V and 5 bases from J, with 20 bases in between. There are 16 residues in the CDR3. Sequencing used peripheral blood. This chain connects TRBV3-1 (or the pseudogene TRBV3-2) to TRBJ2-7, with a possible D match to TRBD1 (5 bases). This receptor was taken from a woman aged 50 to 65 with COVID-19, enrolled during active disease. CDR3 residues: CASSHPNPQGPHEQYF. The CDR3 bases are TGTGCCAGCAGCCACCCCAACCCCCAGGGTCCCCACGAGCAGTACTTC.